The present entry profiles one T cell receptor (beta chain) with its context. Sequenced by immunoSEQ multiplex PCR; TCRdb stores in-frame clones only, minus some. The table has about 120,000 clones, roughly 79% seen once. The record originates from a study of blood T cell repertoires in COVID-19. V lost 2 bases to trimming and J lost 4 bases; unmatched junction nucleotides: 11. The CDR3 totals 17 residues. Germline-derived CDR1 and CDR2 are SGHRS and YFSETQ. The material sequenced was peripheral blood. The receptor's source is a human donor in a cohort sampled during active COVID-19. The chain joins TRBV5-1 to TRBJ2-1; 8 nucleotides agree with TRBD2. This chain's CDR3 is CASSLLGGGMGYNEQFF. The CDR3 DNA reads as TGCGCCAGCAGCTTACTTGGCGGGGGGATGGGGTACAATGAGCAGTTCTTC.